These 20 T cell receptor beta chains were sequenced from one sample in a study of a mutant IDH1 vaccine in newly diagnosed glioma. TCRdb's copy holds only in-frame clones and misses some; the assay was immunoSEQ multiplex PCR. The data hold 60,000 or so clones, with 84% observed a single time. Time point in this sample: week 35, safety follow-up. The content of each vaccine dose was 300 ug of mutant IDH1 20-mer peptide, and topical imiquimod accompanied it. No antigen has been assigned to these receptors. Specimen: PBMCs, collected from a glioma patient whose treatment included an IDH1 peptide vaccine. Source of these receptors: a man aged 30 to 39 with glioma.

This chain connects TRBV7-6 to TRBJ2-7; D is undetermined. Germline-derived CDR1 and CDR2 are SGHVS and FNYEAQ. This CDR3 has 13 residues. Trimming left V 1 base short and J 5 bases short, with 9 bases between. This CDR3 reads CASSLGYLDEQYF. The CDR3 nucleotides are TGTGCCAGCAGCTTAGGTTACCTTGACGAGCAGTACTTC.

The chain is built from TRBV6-1 and TRBJ2-3; TRBD2 aligns across 7 bases. The CDR3 covers 17 residues. The V and J ends lost 2 bases and 6 bases, in that order; junction bases with no gene match: 14. Germline CDR1 MNHNS, CDR2 SASEGT. The CDR3 reads CASSEIPGGISQDTQYF. In DNA form, the CDR3 reads TGTGCCAGCAGTGAAATCCCGGGGGGTATCTCGCAGGATACGCAGTATTTT.

The rearrangement joins TRBV18 to TRBJ2-3; 7 bases align to TRBD1. The J segment lost 4 bases and the V segment lost 1 base, leaving 5 bases of the junction unmatched. This CDR3 has 15 residues. Germline loops: CDR1 KGHSH, CDR2 LQKENI. CDR3 residues: CASSPRTGSADTQYF. The CDR3, as DNA: TGTGCCAGCTCACCACGGACAGGATCTGCAGATACGCAGTATTTT.

The chain employs TRBV7-9 and TRBJ2-1, with 9 bases aligning to TRBD2. The CDR3 has 12 residues. J was trimmed by 7 bases and V by 11 bases; bases with no gene match: 6. The germline gives CDR1 SEHNR, CDR2 FQNEAQ (reference sequence). The CDR3 DNA reads as TGTGCCCAGCGGGGGGCCAGGAATGAGCAGTTCTTC. Encoded protein: CAQRGARNEQFF.

This clone was seen once. V is TRBV28 and J is TRBJ2-7; 9 bases line up with TRBD2. The CDR3 is 12 residues long. Trimming removed 5 bases from V and 9 bases from J; junction bases left unmatched: 5. Germline loops: CDR1 MDHEN, CDR2 SYDVKM. CDR3 protein: CASSQLRGGQYF. Written as DNA, the CDR3 is TGTGCCAGCAGTCAGTTGCGGGGGGGGCAGTACTTC.

The chain has TRBV5-8 and TRBJ1-3; D is ambiguous. Trimming left V 3 bases short and J 4 bases short, with 14 bases between. The CDR3 contains 15 residues. CDR1 is SGHTS and CDR2 is YDEGEE in the germline V gene. The DNA for the CDR3 is TGTGCCAGCAGCTCCTACAGCTTCTCCGGAAACACCATATATTTT. This sequence encodes CASSSYSFSGNTIYF. Together with reference TRBV5-8 and TRBJ1-3, the CDR3 gives the full variable domain: EAGVTQSPTHLIKTRGQQATLRCSPISGHTSVYWYQQALGLGLQFLLWYDEGEERNRGNFPPRFSGRQFPNYSSELNVNALELEDSALYLCASSSYSFSGNTIYFGEGSWLTVV.

This chain connects TRBV7-6 to TRBJ2-7; 10 nucleotides match TRBD1. Trimming at V came to 5 bases and at J to 6 bases, leaving 7 bases not matched to a gene. Germline-derived CDR1 and CDR2 are SGHVS and FNYEAQ. The CDR3 runs 14 residues. The CDR3 spells CASSTGDRGGEQYF. CDR3 DNA: TGTGCCAGCAGCACCGGGGACAGGGGCGGCGAGCAGTACTTC.

J is TRBJ1-2 and V is TRBV4-1, with 9 bases that match TRBD1. CDR1 and CDR2 from the germline V gene are MGHRA and YSYEKL. The CDR3 spans 16 residues. V dropped 3 bases and J dropped 7; count of bases not matched to a gene: 12. The CDR3, as DNA: TGCGCCAGCAGCCAGGTCGGGACAGGGTCATCCCTTGGCTACACCTTC. Its protein product is CASSQVGTGSSLGYTF.

V usage is TRBV11-2 and J usage is TRBJ2-1, with D possibly matching TRBD2 (6 bases). The CDR3 has 16 amino acids. The V end was cut by 5 bases, the J end by 2 bases, with 16 bases between. Germline CDR1 and CDR2: SGHAT and FQNNGV. The CDR3 bases are TGTGCCAGCAGCGCCTACCGGGACTTACCCTACAATGAGCAGTTCTTC. Its protein product is CASSAYRDLPYNEQFF.

This clone was recorded a few times. This chain links TRBV10-1 with TRBJ2-2, with a weak D call TRBD2 (5 bases). The germline V gene encodes CDR1 WNHNN and CDR2 SYGVQD (reference sequence). The CDR3 contains 14 residues. V lost 0 bases, J lost 6 bases, and 8 bases lay in between. This CDR3 is CASSESGSAGELFF. The CDR3 DNA reads TGCGCCAGCAGTGAGTCAGGGAGTGCCGGGGAGCTGTTTTTT.

The chain joins TRBV9 to TRBJ2-6, with TRBD1 as a possible D gene (5 bases). The V end lost 3 bases, the J end lost 4 bases, and 17 bases lay between the germline ends. The CDR3 runs 17 residues. The germline gives CDR1 SGDLS, CDR2 YYNGEE. The CDR3 here is CASSAHRQGSGANVLTF. The CDR3 nucleotides read TGTGCCAGCAGCGCCCACCGGCAGGGCTCCGGGGCCAACGTCCTGACTTTC. Supplemented by reference TRBV9 and TRBJ2-6, the full variable domain reads DSGVTQTPKHLITATGQRVTLRCSPRSGDLSVYWYQQSLDQGLQFLIQYYNGEERAKGNILERFSAQQFPDLHSELNLSSLELGDSALYFCASSAHRQGSGANVLTFGAGSRLTVL.

This clone was counted once. The V call is TRBV7-9, the J call TRBJ2-3; maybe TRBD1 (6 bases). Looked up from germline, CDR1 is SEHNR and CDR2 is FQNEAQ (reference sequence). Trimming left V 5 bases short and J 2 bases short, with 17 bases between. CDR3 length: 16 amino acids. CDR3 coding DNA: TGTGCCAGCAGCCCCCAGGGGCAGGTATTCACAGATACGCAGTATTTT. Amino acid sequence: CASSPQGQVFTDTQYF.

This sequence joins TRBV5-8 and TRBJ1-1; 8 bases are a match to TRBD1. Trimming at V came to 7 bases and at J to 6 bases, leaving 8 bases not matched to a gene. The CDR3 totals 13 residues. Germline V gene data show CDR1 as SGHTS and CDR2 as YDEGEE. The CDR3 nucleotides are TGTGCCAGCGGTCCCAGGGGGCGGGCTGAAGCTTTCTTT. Translation: CASGPRGRAEAFF.

This clone was counted a few times. This chain uses TRBV7-9 with TRBJ1-5; tentatively, D is TRBD1 (5 bases). CDR3 length: 13 amino acids. CDR1 SEHNR and CDR2 FQNEAQ come from the germline V gene (reference sequence). Trimming left V 5 bases short and J 7 bases short, with 12 bases between. The CDR3 DNA follows: TGTGCCAGCAGCCCAGGGTCTGGACAGCCCCAGCATTTT. It specifies CASSPGSGQPQHF.

This chain links TRBV6-5 with TRBJ2-1; D is perhaps TRBD2 (5 bases). The CDR3 extends over 15 amino acids. The germline V and J ends were trimmed by 5 bases and 4 bases, with 15 bases remaining between them. The germline V gene has CDR1 MNHEY and CDR2 SVGAGI. CDR3 loop: CASSPDTGGYNEQFF. The CDR3 DNA sequence: TGTGCCAGCAGTCCCGACACCGGCGGGTACAATGAGCAGTTCTTC.

The CDR3 DNA reads as TGTGCCAGCAGCGTAAGGGGACACTTCTACGAGCAGTACTTC. It is translated as CASSVRGHFYEQYF. The chain couples TRBV2 to TRBJ2-5; D is possibly TRBD1 (6 bases). The J call is in doubt because the DNA end fits TRBJ2-7 better. Germline V gene sequence: CDR1 SNHLY, CDR2 FYNNEI. The CDR3 is made up of 14 amino acids.

The sample holds a few counts of this clone. The gene calls are TRBV27 and TRBJ1-6; TRBD1 matches at 11 bases. Germline loops: CDR1 MNHEY, CDR2 SMNVEV (reference sequence). The CDR3 runs to 15 residues. J gave up 11 bases and V 7 bases, and 10 bases lay outside the gene matches. The CDR3 reads CASTTGGTGGTPLHF. CDR3 DNA: TGTGCCAGCACCACTGGAGGGACAGGGGGAACACCCCTCCACTTT.

This rearrangement joins TRBV30 to TRBJ2-2, with unresolved D. Germline V CDR1 and CDR2: GTSNPN, SVGIG (reference sequence). There are 15 residues in the CDR3. The V end lost 7 bases, the J end lost 8 bases, and 23 bases lay between the germline ends. CDR3 coding DNA: TGTGCCTCAAGGCCGGAAGCCTCTAGTAGAGGGGAGCTGTTTTTT. Translation gives CASRPEASSRGELFF.

The chain recombines TRBV7-6 with TRBJ1-5; no reliable D call. The CDR3 loop spans 13 amino acids. V lost 5 bases, J lost 5 bases, and 10 bases lay in between. In germline, CDR1 is SGHVS, CDR2 FNYEAQ. The CDR3 protein is CASSARQDQPQHF. The CDR3 DNA reads TGTGCCAGCAGCGCACGACAAGATCAGCCCCAGCATTTT.

This rearrangement joins TRBV2 to TRBJ2-1, with D maybe TRBD1 (6 bases). CDR1 is SNHLY and CDR2 is FYNNEI in the germline V gene. V lost 6 bases and J 7 bases, leaving 19 bases between the germline ends. The CDR3 extends over 15 amino acids. CDR3 coding DNA: TGTGCCAGCAGGTTCCCCGCTGACAGGATGAATGAGCAGTTCTTC. It yields the protein CASRFPADRMNEQFF.